Listed below are T cell receptor beta chains from one sample, sequenced in a study of cytomegalovirus exposure and HLA in healthy donors. Clones were read by immunoSEQ multiplex PCR, and TCRdb kept only the in-frame ones, dropping some. The table lists about 150,000 clones, around 84% of them singletons, with about 2.2% in the top ten. The sequenced sample was PBMCs. These receptors were taken from a human donor in good health. Each CDR3 is given with its conserved first and last residue. Fields, in order: J gene, V gene, CDR3 protein.

TRBJ1-1,TRBV6-1,CASSGGQYTEAFF
TRBJ1-2,TRBV6-1,CASIAEKAGVYGYTF
TRBJ1-2,TRBV28,CASSIQTYGYTF
TRBJ2-5,TRBV7-3,CASSLSSGRGETQYF
TRBJ2-5,TRBV6-6,CASSRQEETQYF
TRBJ1-2,TRBV6-1,CASTSPGSGDGYTF
TRBJ2-7,TRBV10-3,CAISEPGQPYEQYF
TRBJ2-7,TRBV10-3,CAIRADSFYEQYF
TRBJ1-2,TRBV6-5,CASYGVRNGYTF
TRBJ1-2,TRBV5-5,CASSLSVTNGYTF
TRBJ2-1,TRBV10-2,CASSLTRGEGEQFF
TRBJ1-3,TRBV5-4,CASSPASTVPSGNTIYF
TRBJ1-1,TRBV28,CASSFFHGGPSRYAPIQAFF
TRBJ2-1,TRBV5-6,CASSLEGFRSYNEQFF
TRBJ2-1,TRBV27,CASSFSTGVGGNEQFF
TRBJ1-2,TRBV12-5,CASGLVGGGKLQRDGYTF
TRBJ2-7,TRBV27,CASSLRRGTPYEQYF
TRBJ2-7,TRBV11-2,CASSRDRVSSYEQYF
TRBJ2-7,TRBV12-5,CASGFSVAGSYEQYF
TRBJ1-5,TRBV5-1,CASSLEGGTYQPQHF
TRBJ2-1,TRBV5-4,CASSGGLSYNEQFF